This T cell receptor (beta chain) originates from a study of shared clonotypes between healthy human individuals. Data came from immunoSEQ multiplex PCR; TCRdb stores just in-frame clones and leaves some out. Of roughly 2.2 million clones in the sample, roughly 90% were seen once. Overall study results and limits: What naive subsets generally showed was a larger estimated richness than memory subsets showed.

Trimming took off 6 bases at V and 7 bases at J, with 18 bases between the two ends. This CDR3 spans 14 amino acids. Germline CDR1 and CDR2: MDHEN and SYDVKM. With regard to this clone: Its specificity is not known.

The source material was naive CD4+ T cells from PBMCs. Specified subset: CD45RA+ positively selected. The chain links TRBV28 to TRBJ1-1; D might be TRBD1 (5 bases). This clonotype was obtained from a man younger than 35 in good health. Some clones in this sample may be carry-over from other donors' samples. The CDR3 region is CASRPGGGTGEAFF. The CDR3, as DNA: TGTGCCAGCAGACCCGGGGGGGGAACTGGTGAAGCTTTCTTT.